These T cell receptor beta chains were read from a single sample in a study of human thymus T cells. TCRdb keeps only in-frame clones here, not all; method: immunoSEQ multiplex PCR. The table has roughly 130,000 clones, around 94% seen once. Sequencing was done on a sample of thymus tissue. Receptors were obtained from a boy under two years old with a congenital heart defect but otherwise immunologically healthy. CDR3s include the opening cysteine and the closing phenylalanine or tryptophan. The order of the fields is clone size, D gene, V gene, J gene, CDR3 DNA, CDR3 protein. A D gene is named only where the DNA matches it firmly. A clone size is listed for some rows: how often the clone was seen (once, few, many), or a class if it is expanded.

>.|.|TRBV21-1|TRBJ2-7
TGTGCCAGCAGCAAAGGGGACAGTAAAACCTACGAGCAGTACTTC
CASSKGDSKTYEQYF
>once|TRBD1|TRBV7-2|TRBJ2-5
TGTGCCAGCAACCAGGACAGGGGTCGGACCCAGTACTTC
CASNQDRGRTQYF
>.|.|TRBV4-1|TRBJ2-2
TGCGCCAGCAGCCAAGTCCCAGACCCGCCTACCGGGGAGCTGTTTTTT
CASSQVPDPPTGELFF
>.|TRBD1|TRBV4-3|TRBJ2-7
TGCGCCAGCAGCCAAGTCCGGGACAGGGAAACCTACGAGCAGTACTTC
CASSQVRDRETYEQYF
>.|.|TRBV10-3|TRBJ2-2
TGTGCCATCAGTGAACCGGGGCCCACCGGGGAGCTGTTTTTT
CAISEPGPTGELFF
>.|TRBD1|TRBV12-5|TRBJ1-5
TGTGCTAGTGGTTTGGTACATCAGGGAGGGACAGTAAATCAGCCCCAGCATTTT
CASGLVHQGGTVNQPQHF
>.|.|TRBV9|TRBJ1-1
TGTGCCAGCAGCGGTATCTCCGGGGGACGTGACACTGAAGCTTTCTTT
CASSGISGGRDTEAFF
>.|.|TRBV4-2|TRBJ2-6
TGTGCCAGCAGCCGAGGACGCTCTGGGGCCAACGTCCTGACTTTC
CASSRGRSGANVLTF
>.|.|TRBV18|TRBJ2-7
TGTGCCAGCTCTCACCAGGAGGCCGGGGGCCACGAGCAGTACTTC
CASSHQEAGGHEQYF
>.|TRBD2|TRBV7-9|TRBJ2-1
TGTGCCAGCAGCTCCAGTAGCGGGGGGGCGGATTACAATGAGCAGTTCTTC
CASSSSSGGADYNEQFF
>.|TRBD1|TRBV6-1|TRBJ2-5
TGTGCCAGCAGTGAAAACCCCCGGGACAGGGGTGGCCAAGAGACCCAGTACTTC
CASSENPRDRGGQETQYF
>.|TRBD1|TRBV4-3|TRBJ2-4
TGCGCCAGCAGCCAAGGGAGACAGGGTGGAAGAAACATTCAGTACTTC
CASSQGRQGGRNIQYF
>.|.|TRBV7-9|TRBJ1-6
TGTGCCAGCAGCTTAGTAGGTGGGCCGAATTCACCCCTCCACTTT
CASSLVGGPNSPLHF
>.|TRBD1|TRBV5-1|TRBJ2-5
TGCGCCAGCAGCCCGGACAGGGAAGGGGAGACCCAGTACTTC
CASSPDREGETQYF
>.|.|TRBV5-4|TRBJ2-7
TGTGCCAGCAGCAGCCGTCTGGAAGAGCAGTACTTC
CASSSRLEEQYF
>.|TRBD1|TRBV28|TRBJ1-2
TGTGCCAGCAGTTCCGCAGGGGGCTCAGCTAACTATGGCTACACCTTC
CASSSAGGSANYGYTF
>.|TRBD2|TRBV15|TRBJ2-3
TGTGCCACCAGCACGAGCACCCTCCTAGCGGGGGGGCCGCTGGATACGCAGTATTTT
CATSTSTLLAGGPLDTQYF
>.|.|TRBV7-2|TRBJ2-3
TGTGCCAGCAGCTTAGGAGGTTCTTCGGATACGCAGTATTTT
CASSLGGSSDTQYF
>.|TRBD2|TRBV9|TRBJ2-3
TGTGCCAGCAGCGGCGCCGGGACTAGCGGGGGGGTCACAGATACGCAGTATTTT
CASSGAGTSGGVTDTQYF
>.|TRBD2|TRBV10-1|TRBJ2-7
TGCGCCAGCAAGGGGAGGGGCCCCGCTTACGAGCAGTACTTC
CASKGRGPAYEQYF
>.|.|TRBV10-2|TRBJ2-1
TGCGCCAGCAGTGATAGGTGGCCCCGACTCTACAATGAGCAGTTCTTC
CASSDRWPRLYNEQFF
>.|.|TRBV5-1|TRBJ1-5
TGCGCCAGCAGCCCTGAAGGCAATCAGCCCCAGCATTTT
CASSPEGNQPQHF
>.|.|TRBV11-2|TRBJ2-7
TGTGCCAGCAGCTTAGGGAGCGAGCAGTACTTC
CASSLGSEQYF
>.|TRBD1|TRBV4-3|TRBJ1-2
TGCGCCAGCAGCTACAACAGGGGGCACAACTATGGCTACACCTTC
CASSYNRGHNYGYTF
>.|TRBD1|TRBV28|TRBJ1-2
TGTGCCAGCAGTCCGCAAACAGGGGCCCATGGCTACACCTTC
CASSPQTGAHGYTF